These 11 T cell receptor beta chains were sequenced from one sample in a study of blood T cell repertoires in COVID-19. TCRdb's copy holds only in-frame clones and misses some; the assay was immunoSEQ multiplex PCR. Here the sample spans 350,000 to 450,000 clones, roughly 90% being singletons. What was sequenced was PBMCs or T cells enriched from blood (not recorded which). These receptors came from a woman aged 40-49 years who had been exposed to COVID-19.

The chain couples TRBV10-3 to TRBJ2-2; 9 bases line up with TRBD1. The trim removed 2 bases at V and 8 bases at J, leaving 9 bases unmatched. The CDR3 consists of 16 residues. The V gene's germline CDR1 is ENHRY and CDR2 SYGVKD. CDR3 loop: CAISEIQGAHLGELFF. As DNA, the CDR3 is TGTGCCATCAGTGAGATACAGGGGGCCCATCTGGGGGAGCTGTTTTTT.

The chain is built from TRBV19 and TRBJ1-1; 7 bases fit TRBD1. The CDR3 contains 14 residues. Germline V gives CDR1 LNHDA, CDR2 SQIVND (reference sequence). J was trimmed by 7 bases and V by 5 bases; bases with no gene match: 10. In nucleotides, the CDR3 is TGTGCCAGTAGTGAAGACAGGGAAAGAGGTGAAGCTTTCTTT. Its translation is CASSEDRERGEAFF.

CDR3: CASSPISGDKNTEAFF. CDR3 DNA: TGTGCCAGCAGCCCGATTTCAGGGGACAAAAACACTGAAGCTTTCTTT. J is TRBJ1-1 and V is TRBV7-9; possibly TRBD1 for D (6 bases). V shed 5 bases and J shed 2 bases, with 18 bases lying between them. The CDR3 runs to 16 residues. Germline V gene data show CDR1 as SEHNR and CDR2 as FQNEAQ (reference sequence).

V is TRBV19 and J is TRBJ2-2, with 9 bases fitting TRBD2. CDR1 and CDR2 (germline): LNHDA, SQIVND (reference sequence). The CDR3 covers 17 residues. Trimming at V came to 0 bases and at J to 6 bases, leaving 8 bases not matched to a gene. CDR3 coding DNA: TGTGCCAGTAGTATAGATCGTCTAGCGGGACTATCCGGGGAGCTGTTTTTT. Its protein product is CASSIDRLAGLSGELFF.

CDR3 DNA: TGTGCCTGGGGACGGAGCAATCAGCCCCAGCATTTT. This translates into CAWGRSNQPQHF. This rearrangement joins TRBV30 to TRBJ1-5; no clear D gene. CDR3 size: 12 residues. Germline V CDR1 and CDR2: GTSNPN, SVGIG (reference sequence). V lost 5 bases and J lost 1, with 6 bases in between.

J is TRBJ1-5 and V is TRBV6-6, with D maybe TRBD1 (5 bases). Germline lookup yields CDR1 MNHNY and CDR2 SVGAGI (reference sequence). Trimming shortened V by 7 bases and J by 0 bases, and 7 bases separated the two germline ends. The length of the CDR3 is 13 residues. The CDR3 sequence is CASTGYSNQPQHF. The CDR3 DNA follows: TGTGCCAGCACAGGGTATAGCAATCAGCCCCAGCATTTT.

J is TRBJ2-7 and V is TRBV5-1; 9 bases are a match to TRBD2. V was clipped by 0 bases and J by 4 bases; unmatched bases: 2. Germline CDR1 reads SGHRS; CDR2 reads YFSETQ. There are 14 residues in the CDR3. The DNA of the CDR3 is TGCGCCAGCAGCTTGGGACTAGCGGATTACGAGCAGTACTTC. Encoded protein: CASSLGLADYEQYF.

The genes are TRBV7-3 and TRBJ2-1; TRBD2 matches at 9 bases. The germline V gene encodes CDR1 SGHTA and CDR2 FQGTGA. After removal of 0 bases from V and 10 bases from J, the junction contained 1 base not matched to a gene. The CDR3 has 13 amino acids. DNA of the CDR3: TGTGCCAGCAGCTTAACGCTAGCGGGGGAGCAGTTCTTC. As protein: CASSLTLAGEQFF.

This clone is a singleton in its sample. The gene calls are TRBV24-1 and TRBJ2-3; D is perhaps TRBD2 (5 bases). Trimming pared 5 bases from V and 0 bases from J, leaving 14 bases between. CDR1 and CDR2 from the germline V gene are KGHDR and SFDVKD. This CDR3 is 16 amino acids long. CDR3: CATSGTQGGSTDTQYF. CDR3 in DNA: TGTGCCACCAGTGGCACGCAAGGAGGTAGCACAGATACGCAGTATTTT.

The chain uses TRBV6-2 or TRBV6-3 and TRBJ1-2; D is unresolved. Germline lookup yields CDR1 MNHEY and CDR2 SVGEGT. The CDR3 spans 15 residues. Trimming cost V 5 bases and J 1 base, with 14 bases left between them. The CDR3 DNA is TGTGCCAGCAGTCCCCCGGTCCGTCTTAACTATGGCTACACCTTC. It yields the protein CASSPPVRLNYGYTF.

This clone was observed a handful of times. The CDR3 sequence is CASSGQPNYGYTF. The CDR3 nucleotides read TGTGCCAGCAGCGGACAGCCTAACTATGGCTACACCTTC. The chain uses TRBV2 and TRBJ1-2; tentative D call: TRBD1 (6 bases). The V and J ends lost 6 bases and 0 bases respectively, with 8 bases between them. The CDR3 is made up of 13 amino acids. Germline CDR1 SNHLY, CDR2 FYNNEI.